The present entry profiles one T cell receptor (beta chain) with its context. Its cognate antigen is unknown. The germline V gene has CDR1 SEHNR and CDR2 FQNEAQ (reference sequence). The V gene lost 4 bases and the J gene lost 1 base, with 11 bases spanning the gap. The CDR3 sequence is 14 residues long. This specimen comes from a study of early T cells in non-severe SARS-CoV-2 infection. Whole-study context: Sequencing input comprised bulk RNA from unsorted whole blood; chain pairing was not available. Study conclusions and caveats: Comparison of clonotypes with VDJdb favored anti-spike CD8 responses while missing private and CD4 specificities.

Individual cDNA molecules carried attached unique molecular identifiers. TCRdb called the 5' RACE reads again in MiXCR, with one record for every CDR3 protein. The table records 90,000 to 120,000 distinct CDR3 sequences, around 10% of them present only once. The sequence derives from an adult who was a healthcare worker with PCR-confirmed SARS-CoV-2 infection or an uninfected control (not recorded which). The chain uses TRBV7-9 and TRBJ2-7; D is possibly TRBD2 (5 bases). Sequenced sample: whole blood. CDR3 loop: CASSWLSGSYEQYF. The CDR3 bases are TGTGCCAGCAGCTGGCTGAGCGGATCCTACGAGCAGTACTTC.